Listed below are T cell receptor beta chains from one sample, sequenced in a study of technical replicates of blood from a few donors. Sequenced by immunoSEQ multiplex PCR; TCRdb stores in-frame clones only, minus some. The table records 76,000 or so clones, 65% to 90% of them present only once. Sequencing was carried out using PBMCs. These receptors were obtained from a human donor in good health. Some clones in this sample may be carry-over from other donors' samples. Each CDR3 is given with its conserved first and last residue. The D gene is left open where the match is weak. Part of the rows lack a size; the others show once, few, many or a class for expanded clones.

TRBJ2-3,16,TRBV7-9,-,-,TGTGCCAGCAGCACTAGTGGGGCAGGGGCAACAGATACGCAGTATTTT,CASSTSGAGATDTQYF
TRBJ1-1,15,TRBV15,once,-,TGTGCCACCAGCAGAGATGGGGCAGCGAACACTGAAGCTTTCTTT,CATSRDGAANTEAFF
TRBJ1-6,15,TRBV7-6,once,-,TGTGCCAGCAGCGCGTGGGCAGGCGATAATTCACCCCTCCACTTT,CASSAWAGDNSPLHF
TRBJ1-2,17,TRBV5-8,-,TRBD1,TGTGCCAGCAGCTTGGCCGGGGGACAGGGTGCTAACTATGGCTACACCTTC,CASSLAGGQGANYGYTF
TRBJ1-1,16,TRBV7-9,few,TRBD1,TGTGCCAGCAGACCCCCGGCCTTAGGGACAGGTAGAGTAGCTTTCTTT,CASRPPALGTGRVAFF
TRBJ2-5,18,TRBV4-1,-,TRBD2,TGCGCCAGCAGCCAGGGGACTAGCGGGAGTCTCCGGGCGGAGACCCAGTACTTC,CASSQGTSGSLRAETQYF
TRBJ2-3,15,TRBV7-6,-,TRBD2,TGTGCCAGCAGCTTAGAAGCGGGAGCAACAAATACGCAGTATTTT,CASSLEAGATNTQYF
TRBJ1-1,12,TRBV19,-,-,TGTGCCAGTACTCCCGACAGCGCCGGAGCTTTCTTT,CASTPDSAGAFF
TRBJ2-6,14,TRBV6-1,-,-,TGTGCCAGCAGGCCAGCGTCTGGGGCCAACGTCCTGACTTTC,CASRPASGANVLTF
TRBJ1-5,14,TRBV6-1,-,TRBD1,TGTGCCAGCAGTGGGGCAGGGGGTAATCAGCCCCAGCATTTT,CASSGAGGNQPQHF
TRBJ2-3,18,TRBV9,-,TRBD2,TGTGCCAGCAGCCCAGGGACTAGCGGGGGGTCGTACACAGATACGCAGTATTTT,CASSPGTSGGSYTDTQYF